This T cell receptor beta chain was sequenced for a study of regulatory dendritic cells for organ transplantation. TCRdb keeps only in-frame clones here, not all; method: immunoSEQ multiplex PCR. The sample lists 35,000 to 40,000 clones; 80% to 95% were seen once. Regarding this clone: The target antigen is unknown.

The germline V gene encodes CDR1 SEHNR and CDR2 FQNEAQ (reference sequence). V was pared by 5 bases and J by 4 bases, with 14 bases between. This CDR3 spans 15 amino acids. Findings and limits, study-wide: Alloreactive memory CD8+ T cell pools varied considerably between individuals. Memory CD8+ T cells were the most oligoclonal; naive cells were highly diverse.

The sample taken for sequencing was naive CD8+ T cells from blood. Subset meaning: CD45RA+ naive T cells. The genes are TRBV7-9 and TRBJ2-2; D is possibly TRBD2 (6 bases). This receptor was identified in a human donor in good health. CDR3 bases: TGTGCCAGCAGCGGCCGTGGGGGAGGCACCGGGGAGCTGTTTTTT. It is translated as CASSGRGGGTGELFF.